The entry below gives a single TCR beta chain sequence along with its context. The sample belongs to a study of blood T cell repertoires in COVID-19. Trimming stripped 0 bases from V and 4 bases from J, with 21 bases between. The CDR3 runs 18 residues. The germline V gene has CDR1 MNHEY and CDR2 SMNVEV (reference sequence). As originally analysed: Amplification of reference gene primers was used by the study to estimate nucleated cell counts. Profiled with immunoSEQ multiplex PCR; TCRdb holds only in-frame clones, not every one. Clone size and the V and J calls come from that table; the DNA yielded D and trimming. The sample includes about 91,000 clones, about 90% seen only once; the top ten take roughly 8.1%.

The chain combines TRBV27 with TRBJ1-2, with D possibly matching TRBD1 (5 bases). The sample consisted of peripheral blood. The TCR was taken from a woman between 70 and 85 years old with acute or convalescent COVID-19. This CDR3 is CASSLSGPIRGSTYGYTF. The CDR3 nucleotides are TGTGCCAGCAGTTTATCGGGGCCGATTAGGGGCTCAACCTATGGCTACACCTTC.